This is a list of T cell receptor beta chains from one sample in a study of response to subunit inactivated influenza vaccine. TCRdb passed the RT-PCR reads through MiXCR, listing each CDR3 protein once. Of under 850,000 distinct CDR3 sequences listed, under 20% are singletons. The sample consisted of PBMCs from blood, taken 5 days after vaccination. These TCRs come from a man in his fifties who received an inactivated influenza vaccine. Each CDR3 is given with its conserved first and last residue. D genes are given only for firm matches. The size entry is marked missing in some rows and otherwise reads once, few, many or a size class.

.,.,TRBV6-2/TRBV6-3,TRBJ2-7,TGTGCCAGCGGCGAGTGGGGAGCCGGCGAGCAGTACTTC,CASGEWGAGEQYF
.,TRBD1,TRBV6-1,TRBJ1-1,TGTGCCAGCAGGGACCAGGGGGCAGTGAACACTGAAGCTTTCTTT,CASRDQGAVNTEAFF
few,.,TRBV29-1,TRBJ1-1,TGCAGCGTTGTGTCCGGGGGGAACACTGAAGCTTTCTTT,CSVVSGGNTEAFF
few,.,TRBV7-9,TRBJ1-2,TGTGCCAGCAGCTCGGGTGGGCAGTTCTATGGCTACACCTTC,CASSSGGQFYGYTF
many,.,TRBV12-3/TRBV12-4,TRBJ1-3,TGTGCCAGCAGTTTGTCGCGGGGGTACTCTGGAAACACCATATATTTT,CASSLSRGYSGNTIYF
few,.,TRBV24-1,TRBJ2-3,TGTGCCACCAAGTTGGGGGGTACAACTAGCACAGATACGCAGTATTTT,CATKLGGTTSTDTQYF
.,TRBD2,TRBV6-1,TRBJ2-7,TGTGCCAGCAGTGAAGGGACTAGCGGGAGTATCCACGAGCAGTACTTC,CASSEGTSGSIHEQYF
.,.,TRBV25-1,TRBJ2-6,TGTGCCAGCAGGGGGGGACACAGCTCTGGGGCCAACGTCCTGACTTTC,CASRGGHSSGANVLTF
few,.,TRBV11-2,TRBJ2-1,TGTGCCAGCAGCTCCCCTCGGGGGACGCTAAACAATGAGCAGTTCTTC,CASSSPRGTLNNEQFF
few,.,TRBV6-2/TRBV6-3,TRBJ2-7,TGTGCCAGCAGCGGGACAAGTTCGACGAATACCTACGAGCAGTACTTC,CASSGTSSTNTYEQYF
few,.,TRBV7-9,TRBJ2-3,TGTGCCAGCAGCTTGGGATCAACCGAGTATTTT,CASSLGSTEYF
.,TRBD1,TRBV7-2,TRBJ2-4,TGTGCCAGCAGCTGGGACAGGGGTTCGAACATTCAGTACTTC,CASSWDRGSNIQYF
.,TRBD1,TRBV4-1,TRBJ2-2,TGCGCCAGCAGCCAACCCCCAGGACAGGGAAGAACCGGGGAGCTGTTTTTT,CASSQPPGQGRTGELFF
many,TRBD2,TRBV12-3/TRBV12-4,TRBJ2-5,TGTGCCAGCAGTTTAGCAAGACTAGCGGGGACAGAGACCCAGTACTTC,CASSLARLAGTETQYF
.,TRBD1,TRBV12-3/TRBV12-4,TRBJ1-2,TGTGCCAGCAGTTTAATAGTAGTTGGACAGGGGAAGTACACCTTC,CASSLIVVGQGKYTF